The clone carrying this TCR beta chain has a count of ten or more. The antigen is unknown. Separate from the approximately 670-subject first cohort was the approximately 130-subject validation cohort, to which the donors belonged. Method: immunoSEQ multiplex PCR; TCRdb's copy keeps in-frame clones and lacks some. The repertoire includes about 160,000 clones, 65% to 90% of them detected once, and 2% to 2.5% sits in the top ten. This entry comes from a study of cytomegalovirus exposure and HLA in healthy donors. Broader study findings: Three of the chains that were CMV-associated were confirmed in vitro to be specific for CMV antigens. Subsequent analysis found a tendency for first-cohort TCR clusters to co-occur within the approximately 130 validation repertoires.

V was clipped by 1 base and J by 3 bases; unmatched bases: 15. This CDR3 has 18 amino acids. Germline V CDR1 and CDR2: MGHRA, YSYEKL. Sequencing was performed on PBMCs. The sequence derives from a woman between 18 and 30 years old in good health and CMV-seronegative. The chain uses TRBV4-1 and TRBJ2-7; 7 positions agree with TRBD1. The CDR3 nucleotides read TGCGCCAGCAGCCAAGTTAATTTTATAGGTCCAGGGGGCTACGAGCAGTACTTC. Its translation: CASSQVNFIGPGGYEQYF.